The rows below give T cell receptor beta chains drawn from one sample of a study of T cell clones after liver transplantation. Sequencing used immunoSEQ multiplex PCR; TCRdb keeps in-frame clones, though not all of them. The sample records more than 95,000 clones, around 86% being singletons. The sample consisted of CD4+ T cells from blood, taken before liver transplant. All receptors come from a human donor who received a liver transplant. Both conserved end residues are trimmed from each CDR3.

ASSLWGSTNEKLF,TRBV28
ASSQVRAEETQY,TRBV11-2
ASSQGQGRTQY,TRBV14
ASSLGTGGYQETQY,TRBV5-5
ASSAGQGQETQY,TRBV9
ASSLGGAVYQF,TRBV28
ASSLGKETQY,TRBV28
AWSVSGELF,TRBV30
ASNPGNRGGYT,TRBV6-1
ASSLDEGTNEKLF,TRBV7-8
ASSGARGGTGELF,TRBV5-1
ASSPGAGSYEQY,TRBV7-2
ASSLPPGQHTGELF,TRBV7-3
ASSLGGNTEAF,TRBV5-1
ASSYTTTLHFSGNTIY,TRBV7-2
ASSSRSVRVDNEQF,TRBV7-9
ASSAQGVHQPQH,TRBV6-1
ASRPGQLYYEQY,TRBV6-5
ASSESGRGHQPQH,TRBV25-1
ASSLPGQPQH,TRBV28
ASSVNTPTGGYEQY,TRBV7-6